This T cell receptor beta chain was retrieved from a study of blood T cells in healthy people across ages. The authors isolated at least 7 million PBMCs per sample. Overall study results and limits: The percentage of naive T cells correlated strongly with TCR beta diversity. Age brought a roughly linear fall in TCR beta diversity measured per million T cells. It was the long-lived donors that had more naive CD4+ cells and higher diversity than aged donors.

In regard to this clonotype: Antigen specificity is unknown.

A sample-barcoded 5' primer and a J-beta primer mix were used in a second PCR of roughly 7 to 11 cycles. TCRdb itself ran the 5' RACE reads through MiXCR, one entry per CDR3 protein. The sample lists 1.5 million to 2 million distinct CDR3 sequences, just under 50% seen once, with approximately 2% in the top ten. The sequence derives from a woman aged 40 to 50 in good health. Input material: blood.

The CDR3 sequence: CASSKGGTGATNEKLFF. DNA for the CDR3: TGCGCCAGCAGCAAGGGAGGAACAGGGGCAACTAATGAAAAACTGTTTTTT. The J gene is TRBJ1-4, the V gene TRBV5-1; TRBD1 matches 7 bases. V was pared by 4 bases and J by 0 bases, with 9 bases of the junction left unmatched. CDR3 length: 17 residues. Germline V CDR1 and CDR2: SGHRS, YFSETQ.